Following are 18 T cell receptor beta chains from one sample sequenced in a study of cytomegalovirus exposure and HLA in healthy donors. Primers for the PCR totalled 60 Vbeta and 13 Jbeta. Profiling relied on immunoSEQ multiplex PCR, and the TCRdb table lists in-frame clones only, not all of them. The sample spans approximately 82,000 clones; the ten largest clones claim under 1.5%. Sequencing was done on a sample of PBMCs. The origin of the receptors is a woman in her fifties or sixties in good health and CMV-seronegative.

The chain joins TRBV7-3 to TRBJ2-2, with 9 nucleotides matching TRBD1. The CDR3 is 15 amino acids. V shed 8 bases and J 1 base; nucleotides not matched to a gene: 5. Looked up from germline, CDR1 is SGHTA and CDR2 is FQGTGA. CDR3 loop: CASGGQGWNTGELFF. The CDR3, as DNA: TGTGCCAGCGGGGGACAGGGATGGAACACCGGGGAGCTGTTTTTT.

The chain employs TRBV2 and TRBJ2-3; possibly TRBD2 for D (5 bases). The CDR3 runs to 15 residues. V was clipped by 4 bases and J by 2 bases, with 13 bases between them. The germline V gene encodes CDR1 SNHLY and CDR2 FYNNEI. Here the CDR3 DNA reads TGTGCCAGCAGTGCGCGGACTCCAGACACAGATACGCAGTATTTT. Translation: CASSARTPDTDTQYF.

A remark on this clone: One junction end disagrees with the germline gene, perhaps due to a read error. Written as DNA, the CDR3 is TGCGCCAGCAGCCAGGAAAGATCCGGGGAAAGAATTTTT. It encodes CASSQERSGERIF. This chain connects TRBV4-1 to TRBJ1-5; D gene uncertain. The CDR3 sequence is 13 residues long. CDR1 and CDR2 (germline): MGHRA, YSYEKL.

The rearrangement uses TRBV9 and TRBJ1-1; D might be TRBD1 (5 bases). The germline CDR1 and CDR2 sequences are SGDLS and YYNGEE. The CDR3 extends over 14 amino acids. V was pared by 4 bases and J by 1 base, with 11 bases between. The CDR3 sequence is CASSTRTSNTEAFF. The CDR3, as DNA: TGTGCCAGCAGCACCCGGACATCGAACACTGAAGCTTTCTTT. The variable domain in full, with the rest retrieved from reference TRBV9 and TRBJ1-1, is DSGVTQTPKHLITATGQRVTLRCSPRSGDLSVYWYQQSLDQGLQFLIQYYNGEERAKGNILERFSAQQFPDLHSELNLSSLELGDSALYFCASSTRTSNTEAFFGQGTRLTVV.

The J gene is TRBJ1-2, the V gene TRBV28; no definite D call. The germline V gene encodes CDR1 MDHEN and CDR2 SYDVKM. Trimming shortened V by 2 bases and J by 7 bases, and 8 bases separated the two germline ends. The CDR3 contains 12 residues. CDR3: CASSLVPSGYTF. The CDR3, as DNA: TGTGCCAGCAGTTTAGTTCCGAGTGGCTACACCTTC.

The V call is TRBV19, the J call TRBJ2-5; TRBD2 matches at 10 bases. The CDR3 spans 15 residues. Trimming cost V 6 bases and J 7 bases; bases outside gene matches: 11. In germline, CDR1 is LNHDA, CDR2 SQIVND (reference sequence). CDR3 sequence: CASRAGTSERGTQYF. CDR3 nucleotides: TGTGCCAGTAGGGCCGGGACTAGCGAAAGAGGGACCCAGTACTTC.

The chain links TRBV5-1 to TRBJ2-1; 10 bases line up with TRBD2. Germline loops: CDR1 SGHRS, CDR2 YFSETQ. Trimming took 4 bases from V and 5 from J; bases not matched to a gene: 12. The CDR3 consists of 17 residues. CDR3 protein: CASSRLASGSIDNEQFF. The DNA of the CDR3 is TGCGCCAGCAGCAGACTGGCTAGCGGGAGTATCGACAATGAGCAGTTCTTC.

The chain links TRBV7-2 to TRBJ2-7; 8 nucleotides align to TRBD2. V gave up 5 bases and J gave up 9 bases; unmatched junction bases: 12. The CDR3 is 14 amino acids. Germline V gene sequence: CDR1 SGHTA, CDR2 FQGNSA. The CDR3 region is CASSTTSGEVRQYF. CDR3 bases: TGTGCCAGCAGCACTACTAGCGGCGAGGTGAGGCAGTACTTC.

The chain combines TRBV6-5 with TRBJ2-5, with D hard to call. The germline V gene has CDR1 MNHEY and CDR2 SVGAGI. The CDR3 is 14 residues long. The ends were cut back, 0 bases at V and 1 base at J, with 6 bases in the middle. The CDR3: CASSYSGSQETQYF. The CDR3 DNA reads TGTGCCAGCAGTTACTCCGGGTCCCAAGAGACCCAGTACTTC.

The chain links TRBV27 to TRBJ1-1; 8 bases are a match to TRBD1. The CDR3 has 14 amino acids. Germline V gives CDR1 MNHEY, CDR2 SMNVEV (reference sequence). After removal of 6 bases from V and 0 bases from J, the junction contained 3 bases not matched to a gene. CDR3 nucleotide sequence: TGTGCCAGCAGAACAGGGGGAATGAACACTGAAGCTTTCTTT. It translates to CASRTGGMNTEAFF.

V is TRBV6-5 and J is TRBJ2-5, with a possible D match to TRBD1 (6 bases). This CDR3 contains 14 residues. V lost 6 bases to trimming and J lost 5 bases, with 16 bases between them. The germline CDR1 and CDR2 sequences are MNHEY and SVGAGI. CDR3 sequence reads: CASRGVQGEETQYF. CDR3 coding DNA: TGTGCCAGCAGGGGGGTACAGGGTGAGGAGACCCAGTACTTC.

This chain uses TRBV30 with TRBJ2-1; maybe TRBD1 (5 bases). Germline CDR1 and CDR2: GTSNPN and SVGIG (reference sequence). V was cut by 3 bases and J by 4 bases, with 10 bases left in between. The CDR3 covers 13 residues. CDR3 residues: CAWSPQGYNEQFF. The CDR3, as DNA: TGTGCCTGGAGCCCCCAGGGTTACAATGAGCAGTTCTTC.

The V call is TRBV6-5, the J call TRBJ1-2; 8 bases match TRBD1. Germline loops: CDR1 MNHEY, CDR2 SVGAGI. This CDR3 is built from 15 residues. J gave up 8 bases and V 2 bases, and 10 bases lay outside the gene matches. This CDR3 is CASSYPIGQGRGYTF. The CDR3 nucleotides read TGTGCCAGCAGTTACCCGATAGGACAGGGCCGGGGCTACACCTTC.

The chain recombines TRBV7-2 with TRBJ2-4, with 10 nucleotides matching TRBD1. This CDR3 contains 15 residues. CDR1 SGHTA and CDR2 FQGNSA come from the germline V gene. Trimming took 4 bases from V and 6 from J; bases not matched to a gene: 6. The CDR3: CASSSSWDRGNIQYF. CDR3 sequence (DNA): TGTGCCAGCAGCTCCAGCTGGGACAGGGGAAACATTCAGTACTTC.

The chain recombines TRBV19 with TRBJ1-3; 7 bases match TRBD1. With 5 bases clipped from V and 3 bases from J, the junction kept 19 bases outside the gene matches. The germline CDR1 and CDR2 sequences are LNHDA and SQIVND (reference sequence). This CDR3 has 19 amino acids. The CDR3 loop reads CASSPRPGQIHPGGNTIYF. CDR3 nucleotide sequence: TGTGCCAGTAGTCCTCGACCGGGACAGATTCATCCAGGTGGAAACACCATATATTTT.

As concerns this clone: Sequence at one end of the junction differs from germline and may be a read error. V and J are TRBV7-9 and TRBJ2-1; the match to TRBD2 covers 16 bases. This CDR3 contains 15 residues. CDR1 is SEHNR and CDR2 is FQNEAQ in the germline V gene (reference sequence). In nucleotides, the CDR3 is TGTGCCAGCAGCTGGGGACTAGCGGGAGGGAATGGGCAGTTCTTC. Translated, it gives CASSWGLAGGNGQFF.

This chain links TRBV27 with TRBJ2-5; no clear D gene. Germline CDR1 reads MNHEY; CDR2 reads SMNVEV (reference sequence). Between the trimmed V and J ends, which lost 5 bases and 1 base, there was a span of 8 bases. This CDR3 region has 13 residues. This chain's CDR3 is CASSMSFQETQYF. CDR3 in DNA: TGTGCCAGCAGTATGTCGTTCCAAGAGACCCAGTACTTC.

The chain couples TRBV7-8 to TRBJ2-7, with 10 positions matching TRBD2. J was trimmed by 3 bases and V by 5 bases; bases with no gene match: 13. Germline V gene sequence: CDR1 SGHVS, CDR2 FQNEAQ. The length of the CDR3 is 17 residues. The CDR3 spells CASSGISGGLAIYEQYF. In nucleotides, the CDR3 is TGTGCCAGCAGCGGAATTAGTGGGGGACTAGCGATCTACGAGCAGTACTTC.